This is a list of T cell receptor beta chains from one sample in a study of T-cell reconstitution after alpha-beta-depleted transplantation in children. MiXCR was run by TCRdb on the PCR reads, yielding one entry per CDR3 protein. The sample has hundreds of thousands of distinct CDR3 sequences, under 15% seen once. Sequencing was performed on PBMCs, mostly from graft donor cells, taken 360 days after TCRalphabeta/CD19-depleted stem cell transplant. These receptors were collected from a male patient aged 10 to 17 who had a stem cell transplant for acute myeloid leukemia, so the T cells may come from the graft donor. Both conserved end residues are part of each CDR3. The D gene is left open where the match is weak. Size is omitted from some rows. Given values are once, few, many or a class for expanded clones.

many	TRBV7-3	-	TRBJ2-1	CASSSGTTTYNEQFF	TGTGCCAGCAGCTCCGGGACGACAACCTACAATGAGCAGTTCTTC
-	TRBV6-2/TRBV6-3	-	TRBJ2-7	CASSYSVWNEQYF	TGTGCCAGCAGTTACTCGGTCTGGAACGAGCAGTACTTC
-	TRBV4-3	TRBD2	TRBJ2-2	CASSPLAGGSNTGELFF	TGCGCCAGCAGCCCACTAGCGGGAGGTTCGAACACCGGGGAGCTGTTTTTT
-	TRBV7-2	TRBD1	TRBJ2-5	CASSSGQGGTQYF	TGTGCCAGCAGCTCCGGACAGGGCGGGACCCAGTACTTC
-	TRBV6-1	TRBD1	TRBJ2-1	CASSRDRGPYEQFF	TGTGCCAGCAGTAGAGACAGGGGGCCGTATGAGCAGTTCTTC
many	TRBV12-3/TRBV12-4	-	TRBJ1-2	CASSLGFYGYTF	TGTGCCAGCAGTTTAGGATTTTATGGCTACACCTTC
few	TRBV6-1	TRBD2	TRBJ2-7	CASSHGAWIAGGLGEQYF	TGTGCCAGCAGTCACGGCGCTTGGATAGCGGGAGGGCTAGGTGAGCAGTACTTC
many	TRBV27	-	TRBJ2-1	CASSPQGGAGIYNEQFF	TGTGCCAGCAGTCCTCAGGGGGGAGCGGGGATCTACAATGAGCAGTTCTTC
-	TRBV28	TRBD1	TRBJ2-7	CASSSYHGQGRYEQYF	TGTGCCAGCAGTTCTTACCACGGACAGGGACGCTACGAGCAGTACTTC
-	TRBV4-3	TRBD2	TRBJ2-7	CASSQDLPAGATYEQYF	TGCGCCAGCAGCCAGGACCTACCAGCGGGAGCAACCTACGAGCAGTACTTC
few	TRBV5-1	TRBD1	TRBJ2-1	CASSLEDRGYNEQFF	TGCGCCAGCAGCTTGGAGGACAGGGGTTACAATGAGCAGTTCTTC
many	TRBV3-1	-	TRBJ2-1	CASSPRLESFYNEQFF	TGTGCCAGCAGCCCGCGACTAGAAAGTTTTTACAATGAGCAGTTCTTC
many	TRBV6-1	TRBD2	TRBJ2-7	CASRTSGREGEQYF	TGTGCCAGCAGGACTAGCGGGAGGGAAGGCGAGCAGTACTTC
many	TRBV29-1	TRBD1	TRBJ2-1	CSGRDRGPYNEQFF	TGCAGCGGCCGGGACAGGGGGCCCTACAATGAGCAGTTCTTC
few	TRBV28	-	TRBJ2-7	CASSLLGPVEQYF	TGTGCCAGCAGTTTATTAGGTCCAGTCGAGCAGTACTTC
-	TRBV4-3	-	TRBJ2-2	CASNPGGWANTGELFF	TGCGCCAGCAACCCTGGGGGGTGGGCGAACACCGGGGAGCTGTTTTTT
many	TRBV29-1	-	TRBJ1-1	CSVETGMGTEAFF	TGCAGCGTTGAAACTGGGATGGGCACTGAAGCTTTCTTT
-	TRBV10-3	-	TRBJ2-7	CAIQEDGGTYEQYF	TGTGCCATCCAGGAGGATGGGGGGACCTACGAGCAGTACTTC
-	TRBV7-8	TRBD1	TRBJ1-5	CASSLSGQGSFYNQPQHF	TGTGCCAGCAGCTTAAGCGGACAGGGGAGCTTTTACAATCAGCCCCAGCATTTT
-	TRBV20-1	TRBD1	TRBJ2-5	CSAAHPGTGTETQYF	TGCAGTGCTGCCCACCCCGGGACAGGGACCGAGACCCAGTACTTC
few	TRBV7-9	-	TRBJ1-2	CASSPPGLNYGYTF	TGTGCCAGCAGCCCACCGGGACTAAACTATGGCTACACCTTC
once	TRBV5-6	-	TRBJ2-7	CASTPMKTPGEQYF	TGTGCCAGCACTCCGATGAAGACCCCGGGCGAGCAGTACTTC
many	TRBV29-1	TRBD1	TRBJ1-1	CSASLGTANTEAFF	TGCAGCGCCTCCCTGGGGACAGCCAACACTGAAGCTTTCTTT